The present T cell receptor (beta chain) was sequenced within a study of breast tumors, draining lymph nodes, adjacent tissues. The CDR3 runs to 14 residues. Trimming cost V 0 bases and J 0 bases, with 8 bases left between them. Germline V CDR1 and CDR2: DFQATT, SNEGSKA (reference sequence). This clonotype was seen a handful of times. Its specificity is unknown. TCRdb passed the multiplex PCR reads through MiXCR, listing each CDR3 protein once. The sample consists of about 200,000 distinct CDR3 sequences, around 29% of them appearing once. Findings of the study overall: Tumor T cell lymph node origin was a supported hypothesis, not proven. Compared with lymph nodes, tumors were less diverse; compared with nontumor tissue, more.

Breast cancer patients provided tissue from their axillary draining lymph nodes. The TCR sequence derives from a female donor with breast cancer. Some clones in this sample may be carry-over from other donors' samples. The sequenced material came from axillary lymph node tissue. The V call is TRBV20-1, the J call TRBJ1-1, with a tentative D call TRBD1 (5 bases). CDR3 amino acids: CSARDLGVNTEAFF. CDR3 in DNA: TGCAGTGCTAGAGACTTGGGGGTGAACACTGAAGCTTTCTTT.